Sequencing of this T cell receptor (beta chain) was carried out in a study of T cell responses to AZD1222 COVID-19 vaccine. Whole-study findings and limits: There were repertoire samples only from the period after the peak T cell response. An increase in Spike-specific TCR breadth and depth was observed after two AZD1222 doses. Spike as a whole was targeted by vaccine-associated CD4 TCRs, dominant at 160-218 and 743-854.

A note on this clone: What it binds is unknown.

Some clones are missing from TCRdb's copy, which holds only in-frame ones; the method was immunoSEQ multiplex PCR. This table holds some 120,000 clones, over 75% found once. The sequence was obtained from an adult in good health. This sample comprised peripheral blood, obtained on day 0 of AZD1222 vaccination.

Here the CDR3 DNA reads TGTGCCAGCAGCCTTGCCACAGGGGGCCGGACTAATGAAAAACTGTTTTTT. Translated: CASSLATGGRTNEKLFF. V usage is TRBV27 and J usage is TRBJ1-4; 9 bases align to TRBD1. CDR3 length equals 17 residues. The J segment lost 2 bases and the V segment lost 6 bases, leaving 10 bases of the junction unmatched. From germline, CDR1 is MNHEY and CDR2 SMNVEV (reference sequence). The entire variable domain, with the rest obtained from reference TRBV27 and TRBJ1-4, is as follows: EAQVTQNPRYLITVTGKKLTVTCSQNMNHEYMSWYRQDPGLGLRQIYYSMNVEVTDKGDVPEGYKVSRKEKRNFPLILESPSPNQTSLYFCASSLATGGRTNEKLFFGSGTQLSVL.